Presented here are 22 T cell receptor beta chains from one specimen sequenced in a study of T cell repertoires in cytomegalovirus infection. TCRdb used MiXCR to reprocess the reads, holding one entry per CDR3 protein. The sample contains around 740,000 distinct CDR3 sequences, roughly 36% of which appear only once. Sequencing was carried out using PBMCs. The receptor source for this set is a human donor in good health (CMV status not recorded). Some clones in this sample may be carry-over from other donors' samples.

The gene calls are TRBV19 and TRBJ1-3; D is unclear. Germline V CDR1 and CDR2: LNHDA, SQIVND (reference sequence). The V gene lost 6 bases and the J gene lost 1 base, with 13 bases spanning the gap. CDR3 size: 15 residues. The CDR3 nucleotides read TGTGCCAGTAGACCCCCTATGACTTCTGGAAACACCATATATTTT. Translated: CASRPPMTSGNTIYF. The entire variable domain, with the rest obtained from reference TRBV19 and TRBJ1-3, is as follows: DGGITQSPKYLFRKEGQNVTLSCEQNLNHDAMYWYRQDPGQGLRLIYYSQIVNDFQKGDIAEGYSVSREKKESFPLTVTSAQKNPTAFYLCASRPPMTSGNTIYFGEGSWLTVV.

CDR3 bases: TGTGCCATCAGTGAGTTCGGAGGGGTTCATGAAAAACTGTTTTTT. It codes for CAISEFGGVHEKLFF. This chain connects TRBV10-3 to TRBJ1-4; D perhaps matches TRBD1 (5 bases). Germline V CDR1 and CDR2: ENHRY, SYGVKD. The ends were cut back, 1 base at V and 6 bases at J, with 12 bases in the middle. This CDR3 is built from 15 residues.

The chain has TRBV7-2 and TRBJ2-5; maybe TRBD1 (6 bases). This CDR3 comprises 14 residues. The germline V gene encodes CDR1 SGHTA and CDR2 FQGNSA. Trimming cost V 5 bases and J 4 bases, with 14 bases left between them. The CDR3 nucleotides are TGTGCCAGCAGCCCCCGACAGGCGGGAGAGACCCAGTACTTC. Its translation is CASSPRQAGETQYF.

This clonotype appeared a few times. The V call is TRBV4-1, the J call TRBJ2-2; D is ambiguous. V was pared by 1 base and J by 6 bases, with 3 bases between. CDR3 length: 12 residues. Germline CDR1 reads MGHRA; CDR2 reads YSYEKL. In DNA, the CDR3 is TGCGCCAGCAGCCAAGCGTCCGGGGAGCTGTTTTTT. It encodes CASSQASGELFF.

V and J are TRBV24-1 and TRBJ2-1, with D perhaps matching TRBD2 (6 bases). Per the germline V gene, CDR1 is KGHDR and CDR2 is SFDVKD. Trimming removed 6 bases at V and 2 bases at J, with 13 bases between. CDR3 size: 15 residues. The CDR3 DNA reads TGTGCCACCAGTAAGTCGGGAGTAACCTACAATGAGCAGTTCTTC. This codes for CATSKSGVTYNEQFF.

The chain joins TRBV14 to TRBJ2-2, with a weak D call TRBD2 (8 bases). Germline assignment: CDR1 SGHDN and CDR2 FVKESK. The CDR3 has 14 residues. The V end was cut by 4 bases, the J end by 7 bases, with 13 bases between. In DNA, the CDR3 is TGTGCCAGCAGCCCACAGGGGACTAGCGGGGAGCTGTTTTTT. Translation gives CASSPQGTSGELFF.

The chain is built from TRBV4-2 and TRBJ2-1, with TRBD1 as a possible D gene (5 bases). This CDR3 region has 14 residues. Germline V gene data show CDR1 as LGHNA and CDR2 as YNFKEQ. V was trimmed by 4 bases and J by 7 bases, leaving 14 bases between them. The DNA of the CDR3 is TGTGCCAGCAGCCCAGGCCAGGGAATTAATGAGCAGTTCTTC. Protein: CASSPGQGINEQFF.

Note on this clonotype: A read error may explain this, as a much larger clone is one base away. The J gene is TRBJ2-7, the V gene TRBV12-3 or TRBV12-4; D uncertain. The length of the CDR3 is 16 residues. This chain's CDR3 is CASILASRAGNYEQYF. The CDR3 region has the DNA TGTGCCAGCATTTTAGCATCTAGGGCAGGCAACTACGAGCAGTACTTC.

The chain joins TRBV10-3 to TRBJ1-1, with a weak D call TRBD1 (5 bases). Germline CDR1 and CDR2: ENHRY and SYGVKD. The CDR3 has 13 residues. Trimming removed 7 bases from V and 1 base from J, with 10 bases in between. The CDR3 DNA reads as TGTGCCATCACCCTCGGGGGGAACACTGAAGCTTTCTTT. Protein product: CAITLGGNTEAFF.

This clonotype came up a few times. The DNA of the CDR3 is TGTGCCAGCAGCTTGGGACAGGATCCTTCCTACGAGCAGTACTTC. As protein: CASSLGQDPSYEQYF. This chain links TRBV5-4 with TRBJ2-7; possibly TRBD1 for D (6 bases). The CDR3 has 15 residues. V lost 0 bases and J lost 1, with 11 bases in between. CDR1 is SGHNT, CDR2 YYREEE, per germline (reference sequence).

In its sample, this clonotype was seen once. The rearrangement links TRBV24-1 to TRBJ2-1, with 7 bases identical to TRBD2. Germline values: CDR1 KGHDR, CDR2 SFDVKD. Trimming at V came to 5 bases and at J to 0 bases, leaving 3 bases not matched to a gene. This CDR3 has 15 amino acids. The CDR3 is CATSGLADSYNEQFF. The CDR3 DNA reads TGTGCCACCAGTGGGCTAGCGGACTCCTACAATGAGCAGTTCTTC.

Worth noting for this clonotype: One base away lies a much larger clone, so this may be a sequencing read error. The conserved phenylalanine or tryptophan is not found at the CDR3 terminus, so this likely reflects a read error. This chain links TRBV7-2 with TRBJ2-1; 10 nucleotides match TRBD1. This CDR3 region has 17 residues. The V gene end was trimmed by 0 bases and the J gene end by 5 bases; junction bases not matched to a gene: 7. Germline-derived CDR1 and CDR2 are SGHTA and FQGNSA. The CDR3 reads CASSLAGGQGSHNEQFL. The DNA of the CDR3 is TGTGCCAGCAGCTTAGCGGGGGGACAGGGGTCCCACAATGAGCAGTTCTTA.

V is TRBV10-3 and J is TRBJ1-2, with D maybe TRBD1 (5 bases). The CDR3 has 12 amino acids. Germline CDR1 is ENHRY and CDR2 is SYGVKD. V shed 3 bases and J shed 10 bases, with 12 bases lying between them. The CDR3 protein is CAISETGPFYTF. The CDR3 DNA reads TGTGCCATCAGTGAAACAGGCCCCTTCTACACCTTC.

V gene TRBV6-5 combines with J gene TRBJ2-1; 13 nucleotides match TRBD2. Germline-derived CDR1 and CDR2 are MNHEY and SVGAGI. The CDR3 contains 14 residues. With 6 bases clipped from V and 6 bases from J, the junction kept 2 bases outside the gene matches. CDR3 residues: CASRTSGRRNEQFF. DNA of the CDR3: TGTGCCAGCAGGACTAGCGGGAGGCGCAATGAGCAGTTCTTC.

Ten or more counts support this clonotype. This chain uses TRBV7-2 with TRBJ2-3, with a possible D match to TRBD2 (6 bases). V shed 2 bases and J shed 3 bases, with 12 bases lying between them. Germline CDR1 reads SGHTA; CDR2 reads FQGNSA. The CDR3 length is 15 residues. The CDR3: CASSLPGRLTDTQYF. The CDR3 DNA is TGTGCCAGCAGCTTACCGGGGAGGCTTACAGATACGCAGTATTTT.

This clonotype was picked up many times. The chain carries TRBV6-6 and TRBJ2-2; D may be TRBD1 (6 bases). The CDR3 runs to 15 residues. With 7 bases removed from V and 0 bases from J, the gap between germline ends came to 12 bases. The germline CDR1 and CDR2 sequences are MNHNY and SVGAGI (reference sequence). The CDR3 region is CASNIRGTNTGELFF. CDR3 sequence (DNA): TGTGCCAGCAACATAAGGGGGACGAACACCGGGGAGCTGTTTTTT.

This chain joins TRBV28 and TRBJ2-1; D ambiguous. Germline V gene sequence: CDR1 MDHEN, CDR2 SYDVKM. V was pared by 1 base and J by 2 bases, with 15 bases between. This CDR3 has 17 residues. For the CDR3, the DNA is TGTGCCAGCAGTTTATTTCGGCTGAGGAACACCTACAATGAGCAGTTCTTC. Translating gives CASSLFRLRNTYNEQFF.

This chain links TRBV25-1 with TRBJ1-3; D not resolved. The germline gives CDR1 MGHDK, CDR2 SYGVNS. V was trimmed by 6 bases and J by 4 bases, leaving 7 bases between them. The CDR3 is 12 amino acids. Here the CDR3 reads CASREGGNTIYF. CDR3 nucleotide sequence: TGTGCCAGCAGGGAAGGGGGAAACACCATATATTTT.

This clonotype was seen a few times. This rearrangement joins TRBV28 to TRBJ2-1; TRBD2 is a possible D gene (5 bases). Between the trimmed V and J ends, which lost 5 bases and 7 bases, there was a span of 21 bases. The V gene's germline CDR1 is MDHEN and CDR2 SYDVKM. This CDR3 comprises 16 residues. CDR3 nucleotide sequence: TGTGCCAGCAGTCCTCGGACTTATTGGAATGAGAATGAGCAGTTCTTC. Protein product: CASSPRTYWNENEQFF.

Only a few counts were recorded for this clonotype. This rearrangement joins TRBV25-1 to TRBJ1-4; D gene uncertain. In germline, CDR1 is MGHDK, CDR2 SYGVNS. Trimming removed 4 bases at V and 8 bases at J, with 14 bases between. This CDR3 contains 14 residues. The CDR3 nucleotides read TGTGCCAGCAGTGTGGGTTCCCCCGGGGAAAAACTGTTTTTT. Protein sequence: CASSVGSPGEKLFF. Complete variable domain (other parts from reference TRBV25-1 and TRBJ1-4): EADIYQTPRYLVIGTGKKITLECSQTMGHDKMYWYQQDPGMELHLIHYSYGVNSTEKGDLSSESTVSRIRTEHFPLTLESARPSHTSQYLCASSVGSPGEKLFFGSGTQLSVL.

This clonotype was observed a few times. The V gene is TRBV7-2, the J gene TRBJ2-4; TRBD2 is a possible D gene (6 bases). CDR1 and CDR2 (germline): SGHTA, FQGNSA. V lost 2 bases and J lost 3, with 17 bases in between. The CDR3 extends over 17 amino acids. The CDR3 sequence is CASSLMSAGSHKNIQYF. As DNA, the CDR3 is TGTGCCAGCAGCTTAATGAGCGCGGGGAGCCACAAAAACATTCAGTACTTC.

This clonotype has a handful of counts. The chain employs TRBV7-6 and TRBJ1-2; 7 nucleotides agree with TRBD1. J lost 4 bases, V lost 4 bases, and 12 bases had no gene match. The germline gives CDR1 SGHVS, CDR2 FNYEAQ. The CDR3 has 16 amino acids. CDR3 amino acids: CASSSVPRTGIYGYTF. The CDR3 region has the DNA TGTGCCAGCAGCTCCGTACCCCGGACAGGAATCTATGGCTACACCTTC.